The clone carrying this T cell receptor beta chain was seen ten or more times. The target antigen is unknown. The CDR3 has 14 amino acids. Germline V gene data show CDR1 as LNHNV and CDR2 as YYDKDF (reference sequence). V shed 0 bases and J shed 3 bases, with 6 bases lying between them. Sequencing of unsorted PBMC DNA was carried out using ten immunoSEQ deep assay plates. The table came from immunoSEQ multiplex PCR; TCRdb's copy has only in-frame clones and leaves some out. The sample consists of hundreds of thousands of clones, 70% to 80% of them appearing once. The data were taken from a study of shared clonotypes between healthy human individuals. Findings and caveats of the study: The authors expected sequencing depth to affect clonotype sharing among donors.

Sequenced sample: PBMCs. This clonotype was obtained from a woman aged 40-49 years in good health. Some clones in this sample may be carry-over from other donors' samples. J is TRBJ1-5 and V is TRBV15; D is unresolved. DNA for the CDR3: TGTGCCACCAGCAGAGACGGGTTCAATCAGCCCCAGCATTTT. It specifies CATSRDGFNQPQHF.